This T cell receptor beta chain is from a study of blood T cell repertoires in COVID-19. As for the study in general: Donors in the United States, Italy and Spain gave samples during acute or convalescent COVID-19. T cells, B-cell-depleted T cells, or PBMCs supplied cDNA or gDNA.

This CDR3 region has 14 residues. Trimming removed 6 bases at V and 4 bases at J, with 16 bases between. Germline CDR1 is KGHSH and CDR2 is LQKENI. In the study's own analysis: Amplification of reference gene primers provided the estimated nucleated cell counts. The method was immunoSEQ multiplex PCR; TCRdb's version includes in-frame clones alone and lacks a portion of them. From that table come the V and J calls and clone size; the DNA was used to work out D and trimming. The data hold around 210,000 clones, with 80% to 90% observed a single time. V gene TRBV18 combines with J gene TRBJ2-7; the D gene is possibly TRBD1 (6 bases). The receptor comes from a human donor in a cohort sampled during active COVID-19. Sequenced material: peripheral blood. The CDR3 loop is CASSGASRGYEQYF. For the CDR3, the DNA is TGTGCCAGCTCGGGGGCTAGCAGAGGTTACGAGCAGTACTTC.